Reported below is one T cell receptor beta chain. Its antigen is still unknown. This sample stems from a study of blood T cells in healthy people across ages. Turning to the study itself: Using template switching, researchers captured about one barcoded beta molecule for each two T cells. General observations from the study: TCR beta diversity per million T cells fell roughly linearly with age.

For every donor, a draw yielded approximately 9.8 milliliters of peripheral blood. Germline loops: CDR1 SEHNR, CDR2 FQNEAQ (reference sequence). The CDR3 totals 14 residues. Trimming took 6 bases from V and 2 from J; bases not matched to a gene: 6. Together with a sample-barcoded 5' primer, a J-beta primer mix was included in a second PCR lasting about 7 to 11 cycles. TCRdb re-derived calls from the 5' RACE reads in MiXCR, one entry per CDR3 protein. This repertoire shows about 780,000 distinct CDR3 sequences, more than 35% found once; its top ten account for approximately 18%. Sample: blood. The V call is TRBV7-9, the J call TRBJ2-5, with 7 bases fitting TRBD1. The TCR comes from an older man in good health. This CDR3 reads CASRNRQGQETQYF. As DNA, the CDR3 is TGTGCCAGCAGAAATCGACAGGGACAAGAGACCCAGTACTTC. The full variable domain, in which reference TRBV7-9 and TRBJ2-5 provide the parts outside the CDR3, is DTGVSQNPRHKITKRGQNVTFRCDPISEHNRLYWYRQTLGQGPEFLTYFQNEAQLEKSRLLSDRFSAERPKGSFSTLEIQRTEQGDSAMYLCASRNRQGQETQYFGPGTRLLVL.